One sample yielded the 17 T cell receptor beta chains listed below, sequenced in a study of cytomegalovirus exposure and HLA in healthy donors. This PCR relied on a set of 60 Vbeta primers and 13 Jbeta primers. TCRdb's copy holds only in-frame clones and misses some; the assay was immunoSEQ multiplex PCR. Of about 150,000 clones detected, 60% to 85% appear once; the ten largest clones hold 10% to 15%. The sequencing input was PBMCs. The receptors here all came from a man in his forties in good health and CMV-seropositive.

V is TRBV21-1 and J is TRBJ2-7; the D call of TRBD2 is as the table states it, not checked on the DNA. TRBV21-1 is a recognized pseudogene. The CDR3 sequence is 13 residues long. Here the CDR3 reads CATEAPVTYEQYF. CDR3 DNA: TGTGCCACCGAGGCCCCCGTAACCTACGAGCAGTACTTC.

A single count supports this clone. This sequence joins TRBV4-1 and TRBJ2-5; TRBD2 matches at 9 bases. CDR1 and CDR2 (germline): MGHRA, YSYEKL. V was clipped by 6 bases and J by 5 bases; unmatched bases: 13. This CDR3 region has 16 residues. As DNA, the CDR3 is TGCGCCAGCAGTCGACTTACTAGCGGGCTGGGGGAGACCCAGTACTTC. Residues: CASSRLTSGLGETQYF.

In this sample, this clone turned up a few times. The V call is TRBV28, the J call TRBJ2-1, with 10 bases lining up with TRBD2. The CDR3 has 21 residues. Germline V gene sequence: CDR1 MDHEN, CDR2 SYDVKM. V shed 6 bases and J 1 base; nucleotides not matched to a gene: 21. The CDR3 sequence is CASSRPPPLAGFFNSYNEQFF. The CDR3 nucleotides read TGTGCCAGCAGCAGGCCCCCACCACTAGCGGGATTTTTTAATTCCTACAATGAGCAGTTCTTC.

This rearrangement joins TRBV7-6 to TRBJ2-2, with 13 bases identical to TRBD2. V was pared by 6 bases and J by 0 bases, with 7 bases of the junction left unmatched. CDR1 and CDR2 from the germline V gene are SGHVS and FNYEAQ. The CDR3 consists of 18 residues. CDR3: CASRSGTSGIPNTGELFF. CDR3 DNA: TGTGCCAGCAGGTCCGGGACTAGCGGGATTCCGAACACCGGGGAGCTGTTTTTT.

The CDR3, as DNA: TGTGCCAGCAGTTTAAGCCTAGCTGACACCGGGGAGCTGTTTTTT. Amino acids: CASSLSLADTGELFF. This chain links TRBV28 with TRBJ2-2, with TRBD2 as a possible D gene (5 bases). The CDR3 has 15 residues. Germline CDR1 and CDR2: MDHEN and SYDVKM. Trimming took 2 bases from V and 3 from J, leaving 10 bases between them.

The chain has TRBV16 and TRBJ2-2; 10 positions match TRBD2. Trimming at V came to 4 bases and at J to 6 bases, leaving 5 bases not matched to a gene. The CDR3 length is 15 residues. Germline CDR1 KGHSY, CDR2 FQNENV. The CDR3 reads CASSRSGRVPGELFF. Written as DNA, the CDR3 is TGTGCCAGCAGCCGAAGCGGGAGGGTCCCCGGGGAGCTGTTTTTT.

A few counts support this clone. The V and J genes are TRBV20-1 and TRBJ2-7; perhaps TRBD1 as D (5 bases). The germline V and J ends were trimmed by 6 bases and 6 bases, with 12 bases remaining between them. This CDR3 region has 11 residues. CDR1 DFQATT and CDR2 SNEGSKA come from the germline V gene (reference sequence). DNA of the CDR3: TGCAGTGCGTTAGACAGCATCGAGCAGTACTTC. It specifies CSALDSIEQYF.

CDR3 DNA sequence: TGTGCCATCAGTGAGTTCCAAGGGGGCAATCAGCCCCAGCATTTT. As protein: CAISEFQGGNQPQHF. This chain connects TRBV10-3 to TRBJ1-5, with a possible D match to TRBD1 (5 bases). Germline loops: CDR1 ENHRY, CDR2 SYGVKD. Trimming shortened V by 1 base and J by 2 bases, and 9 bases separated the two germline ends. The CDR3 sequence is 15 residues long.

The V call is TRBV7-9, the J call TRBJ2-1; D possibly corresponds to TRBD2 (6 bases). There are 13 residues in the CDR3. Germline loops: CDR1 SEHNR, CDR2 FQNEAQ (reference sequence). The V end lost 3 bases, the J end lost 15 bases, and 18 bases lay between the germline ends. The CDR3 region is CASSLESGRGWFF. The CDR3 coding sequence is TGTGCCAGCAGCTTGGAGTCGGGTCGGGGGTGGTTCTTC.

The chain joins TRBV28 to TRBJ1-6, with unresolved D. This CDR3 is built from 15 residues. Trimming pared 8 bases from V and 7 bases from J, leaving 18 bases between. Germline CDR1 and CDR2: MDHEN and SYDVKM. CDR3 coding DNA: TGTGCCAGCGTGAACACCGGGAACTACAATTCACCCCTCCACTTT. It yields the protein CASVNTGNYNSPLHF.

A single count supports this clone. The rearrangement uses TRBV9 and TRBJ1-2, with a weak D call TRBD1 (6 bases). Germline V lookup: CDR1 SGDLS, CDR2 YYNGEE. V gave up 4 bases and J gave up 4 bases, with 17 bases separating them. This CDR3 has 15 residues. The CDR3 DNA reads as TGTGCCAGCAGCCCTCCAGGGGTTTCCCGCTATGGCTACACCTTC. It is translated as CASSPPGVSRYGYTF.

This clone was seen once. The chain joins TRBV4-3 to TRBJ2-1, with D perhaps TRBD2 (6 bases). This CDR3 has 17 amino acids. V gave up 0 bases and J gave up 4 bases, with 16 bases separating them. Germline lookup yields CDR1 LGHNA and CDR2 YSLEER. The CDR3 sequence is CASSQDVGDSLYNEQFF. The CDR3, as DNA: TGCGCCAGCAGCCAAGACGTTGGGGACTCCCTTTACAATGAGCAGTTCTTC.

The chain recombines TRBV12-5 with TRBJ2-5, with 10 bases fitting TRBD1. V trimming: 8 bases; J trimming: 5 bases; junction bases outside the gene matches: 14. The length of the CDR3 is 16 residues. Germline CDR1 reads LGHNT; CDR2 reads FRNRAP. CDR3 nucleotide sequence: TGTGCTAGTATGACCCCCTCGGGACAGGGGAAGGAGACCCAGTACTTC. The encoded protein is CASMTPSGQGKETQYF.

The J gene is TRBJ2-5, the V gene TRBV4-1; a weak D match, TRBD1 (5 bases). In germline, CDR1 is MGHRA, CDR2 YSYEKL. V was cut by 0 bases and J by 2 bases, with 10 bases left in between. There are 15 residues in the CDR3. The CDR3 is CASSQDGRGQETQYF. The DNA of the CDR3 is TGCGCCAGCAGCCAAGATGGAAGGGGTCAAGAGACCCAGTACTTC.

V and J are TRBV6-4 and TRBJ2-1; TRBD2 matches 10 bases. Germline assignment: CDR1 MRHNA and CDR2 SNTAGT. The CDR3 consists of 15 residues. The junction had 7 bases not matched to a gene; V was cut back by 4 bases and J by 7 bases. The CDR3 nucleotides are TGTGCCAGCAGTGTTCTAGCGGGAGTCCATAATGAGCAGTTCTTC. Translation: CASSVLAGVHNEQFF.

This rearrangement joins TRBV19 to TRBJ1-5; D not certain. Trimming cost V 7 bases and J 6 bases, with 13 bases left between them. This CDR3 comprises 13 residues. Germline-derived CDR1 and CDR2 are LNHDA and SQIVND (reference sequence). CDR3 in amino acids: CASNGIGGQPQHF. The CDR3 DNA follows: TGTGCCAGTAACGGTATAGGCGGTCAGCCCCAGCATTTT.

V usage is TRBV15 and J usage is TRBJ2-1; 11 positions match TRBD2. The germline gives CDR1 LNHNV, CDR2 YYDKDF (reference sequence). This CDR3 is built from 20 residues. V was clipped by 0 bases and J by 0 bases; unmatched bases: 10. CDR3 nucleotides: TGTGCCACCAGCAGAGATTATTGGACTAGCGGGCAGAGCTCCTACAATGAGCAGTTCTTC. This sequence encodes CATSRDYWTSGQSSYNEQFF.